A selection of T cell receptor beta chains follows, all from one sample in a study of cytomegalovirus exposure and HLA in healthy donors. Sequencing was performed with immunoSEQ multiplex PCR; in TCRdb, only in-frame clones are kept and a portion is missing. The sample shows 100,000 to 150,000 clones, around four fifths of them seen only once. The sample was PBMCs. The receptors stem from a man between 25 and 39 years old in good health and CMV-seropositive. Each CDR3 is given with its conserved first and last residue.

TRBV6-1	TRBJ2-7	CASLSGQAYEQYF
TRBV15	TRBJ2-7	CATSRDRVGRGRELF
TRBV27	TRBJ1-2	CASSFRRESYGYTF
TRBV5-1	TRBJ2-1	CASSLVGQGAANEQFF
TRBV27	TRBJ1-3	CASKIPRGFGNTIYF
TRBV7-6	TRBJ1-5	CASSLDGQGGGQPQHF
TRBV5-4	TRBJ2-2	CASSQGAQGMGGELFF
TRBV6-5	TRBJ1-5	CASSAGGGGRQPQHF
TRBV6-1	TRBJ1-3	CASPGQGSGNTIYF
TRBV5-1	TRBJ2-7	CASSLRGGPHLYEQYF
TRBV29-1	TRBJ2-7	CSVEGGPSVEQYF
TRBV11-2	-	CASSLVTTFEQYF